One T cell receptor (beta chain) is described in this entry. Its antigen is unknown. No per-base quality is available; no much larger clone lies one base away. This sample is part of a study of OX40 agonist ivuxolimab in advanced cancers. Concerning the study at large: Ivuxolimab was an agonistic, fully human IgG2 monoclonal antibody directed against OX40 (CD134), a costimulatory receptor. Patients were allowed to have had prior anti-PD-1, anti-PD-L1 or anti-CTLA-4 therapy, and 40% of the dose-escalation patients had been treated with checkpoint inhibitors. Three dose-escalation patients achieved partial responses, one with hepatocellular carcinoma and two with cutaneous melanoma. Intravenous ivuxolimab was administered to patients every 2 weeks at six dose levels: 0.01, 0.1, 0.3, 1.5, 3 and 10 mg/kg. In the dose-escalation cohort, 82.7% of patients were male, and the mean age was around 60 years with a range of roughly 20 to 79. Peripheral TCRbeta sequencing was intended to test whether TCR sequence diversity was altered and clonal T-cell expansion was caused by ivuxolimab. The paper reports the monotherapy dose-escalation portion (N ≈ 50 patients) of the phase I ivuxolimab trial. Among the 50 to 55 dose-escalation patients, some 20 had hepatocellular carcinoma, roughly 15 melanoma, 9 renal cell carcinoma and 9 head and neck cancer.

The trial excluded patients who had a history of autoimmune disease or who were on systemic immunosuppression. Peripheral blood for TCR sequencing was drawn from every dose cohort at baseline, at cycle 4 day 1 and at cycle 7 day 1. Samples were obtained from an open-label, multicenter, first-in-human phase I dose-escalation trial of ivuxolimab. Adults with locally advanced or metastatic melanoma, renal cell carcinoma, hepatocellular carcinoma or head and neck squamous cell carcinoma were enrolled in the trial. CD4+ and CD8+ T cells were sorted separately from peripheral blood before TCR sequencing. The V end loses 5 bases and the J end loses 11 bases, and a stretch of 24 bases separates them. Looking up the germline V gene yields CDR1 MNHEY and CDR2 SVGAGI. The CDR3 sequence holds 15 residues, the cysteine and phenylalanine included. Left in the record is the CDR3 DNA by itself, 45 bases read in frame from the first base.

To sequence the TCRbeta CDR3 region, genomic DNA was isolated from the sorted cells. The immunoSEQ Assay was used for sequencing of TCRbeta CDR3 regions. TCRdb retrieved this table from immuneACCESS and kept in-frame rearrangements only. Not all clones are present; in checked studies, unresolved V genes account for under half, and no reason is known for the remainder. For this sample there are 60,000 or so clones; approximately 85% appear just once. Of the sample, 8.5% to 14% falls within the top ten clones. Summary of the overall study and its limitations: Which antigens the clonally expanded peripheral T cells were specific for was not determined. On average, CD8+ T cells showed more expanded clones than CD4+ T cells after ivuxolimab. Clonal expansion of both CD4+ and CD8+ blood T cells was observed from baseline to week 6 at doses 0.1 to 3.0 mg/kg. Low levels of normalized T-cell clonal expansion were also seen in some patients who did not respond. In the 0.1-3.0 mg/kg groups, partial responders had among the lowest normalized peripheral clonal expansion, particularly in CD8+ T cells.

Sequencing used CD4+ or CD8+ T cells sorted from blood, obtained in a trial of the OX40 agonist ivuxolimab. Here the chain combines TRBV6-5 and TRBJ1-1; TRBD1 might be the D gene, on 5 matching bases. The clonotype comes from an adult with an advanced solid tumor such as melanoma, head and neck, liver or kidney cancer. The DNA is TGTGCCAGCAGTCCTACCGGGACGGCCATCCGAGGGGCTTTCTTT. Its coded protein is CASSPTGTAIRGAFF.